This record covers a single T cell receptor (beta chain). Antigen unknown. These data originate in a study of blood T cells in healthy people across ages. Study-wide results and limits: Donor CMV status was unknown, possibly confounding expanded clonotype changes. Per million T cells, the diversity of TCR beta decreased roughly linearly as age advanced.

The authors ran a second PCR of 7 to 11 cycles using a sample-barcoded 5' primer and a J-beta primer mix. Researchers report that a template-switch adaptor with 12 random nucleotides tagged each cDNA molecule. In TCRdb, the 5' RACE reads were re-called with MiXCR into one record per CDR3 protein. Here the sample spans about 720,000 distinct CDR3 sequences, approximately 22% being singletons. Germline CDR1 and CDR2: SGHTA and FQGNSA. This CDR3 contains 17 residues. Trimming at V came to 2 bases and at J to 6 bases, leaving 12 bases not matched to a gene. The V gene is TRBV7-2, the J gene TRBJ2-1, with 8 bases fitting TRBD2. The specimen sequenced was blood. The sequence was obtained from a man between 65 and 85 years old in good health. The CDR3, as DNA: TGTGCCAGCAGCTTATGGGTTAGCGGGGTCACTCCCAATGAGCAGTTCTTC. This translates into CASSLWVSGVTPNEQFF.